The text below deals with one T cell receptor (beta chain). The antigen remains unidentified. This specimen comes from a study of CXCR3-negative and CXCR3-positive naive CD8 T cells. Study-wide results and caveats: Relative to memory CD8+ cells, whose diversity was much lower, both naive subsets had comparably high diversity.

The CDR3 consists of 13 residues. In germline, CDR1 is LNHDA, CDR2 SQIVND (reference sequence). All TRB cDNA libraries came from 5' RACE performed with UMI labels. TCRdb reanalyzed the 5' RACE reads and collapses them to one entry per CDR3 protein, without DNA. Its clone listing holds thousands of distinct CDR3 sequences. This TCR derives from a human donor in good health. Some clones in this sample may be carry-over from other donors' samples. The material sequenced was naive CXCR3- CD8+ T cells from blood. Indicated subset: CD45RO-CCR7+CD27+CD95- naive CD8+ T cells lacking CXCR3 (TNR3-). V gene TRBV19 combines with J gene TRBJ2-1. The CDR3 reads CASSMGLHNEQFF.